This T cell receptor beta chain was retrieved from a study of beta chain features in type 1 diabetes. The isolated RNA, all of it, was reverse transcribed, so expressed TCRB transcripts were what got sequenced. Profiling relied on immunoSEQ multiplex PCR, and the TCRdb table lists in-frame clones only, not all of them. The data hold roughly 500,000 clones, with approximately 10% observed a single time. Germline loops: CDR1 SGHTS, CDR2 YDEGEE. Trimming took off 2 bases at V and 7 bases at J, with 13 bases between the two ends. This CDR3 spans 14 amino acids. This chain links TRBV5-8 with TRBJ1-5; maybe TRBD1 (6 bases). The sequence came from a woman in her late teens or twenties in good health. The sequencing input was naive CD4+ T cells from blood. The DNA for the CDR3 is TGTGCCAGCAGCTTAACAGGGTCGGAGCAGCCCCAGCATTTT. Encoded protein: CASSLTGSEQPQHF.